This is a list of T cell receptor beta chains from one sample in a study of regulatory T cells in long-lasting Graves disease. TCRdb reanalysed the multiplex PCR reads using MiXCR and keeps one entry per CDR3 protein. The data hold some 280,000 distinct CDR3 sequences, with 22% observed a single time. The sequences come from peripheral blood mononuclear cells (PBMCs), collected when the disease was refractory, from a patient treated with antithyroid drugs. These receptors were obtained from a female donor with Graves disease. CDR3s include the opening cysteine and the closing phenylalanine or tryptophan. The D gene is left open where the match is weak. Rows give clone size only sometimes, using once, few, many, or a class for an expanded clone.

.,TRBV7-8,.,TRBJ1-5,TGTGCCAGCAGCTTAGCTCGGGTTTCCAATCAGCCCCAGCATTTT,CASSLARVSNQPQHF
many,TRBV12-3/TRBV12-4,.,TRBJ1-1,TGTGCCAGCAGCTCCTCCGACGCAACTAACACTGAAGCTTTCTTT,CASSSSDATNTEAFF
many,TRBV3-1,TRBD1,TRBJ1-2,TGTGCCAGCAGCCATCGGGACAGAGCTAACTATGGCTACACCTTC,CASSHRDRANYGYTF
few,TRBV6-5,TRBD2,TRBJ2-1,TGTGCCAGCAGTTCAAGCGGGAGGGCCGGTAATGAGCAGTTCTTC,CASSSSGRAGNEQFF
many,TRBV2,TRBD2,TRBJ2-7,TGTGCCAGCAGTGCTACTAGCGGAGGTTACGAGCAGTACTTC,CASSATSGGYEQYF
many,TRBV15,.,TRBJ1-4,TGTGCCACCAGCAGAGTGGGGGTCACCTATGAAAAACTGTTTTTT,CATSRVGVTYEKLFF
few,TRBV28,TRBD2,TRBJ2-2,TGTGCCAGCAGTTTACGACTAGCGGGAGATACCGGGGAGCTGTTTTTT,CASSLRLAGDTGELFF
many,TRBV11-2,.,TRBJ2-7,TGTGCCAGCAGAACCCCAGGGGGGAGCTCCTACGAGCAGTACTTC,CASRTPGGSSYEQYF
few,TRBV9,.,TRBJ1-1,TGTGCCAGCAGCGTAAGTGGACGCGACACTGAAGCTTTCTTT,CASSVSGRDTEAFF
many,TRBV20-1,.,TRBJ2-7,TGCAGTCAAGAGGAGAGGGCCTCCTACGAGCAGTACTTC,CSQEERASYEQYF
.,TRBV7-9,.,TRBJ1-4,TGTGCCAGCAGCCATCGACTGGGTCTGGGGGAAAAACTGTTTTTT,CASSHRLGLGEKLFF
once,TRBV9,.,TRBJ2-1,TGTGCCAGCAGCGTATTTCTCGTGGGTGGTTCATATGAGCAGTTCTTC,CASSVFLVGGSYEQFF
few,TRBV28,TRBD2,TRBJ2-3,TGTGCCAGCAGTTTCCCCGGGGTTAGCGAAGCGGGAGGGAACACAGATACGCAGTATTTT,CASSFPGVSEAGGNTDTQYF
.,TRBV29-1,.,TRBJ2-7,TGCAGCGTGTTTGGGGGGAAAGCCTACGAGCAGTACTTC,CSVFGGKAYEQYF
few,TRBV6-1,.,TRBJ1-6,TGTGCCAGCAGTGAAGCGCTTCAACAGGGACCTTCACCCCTCCACTTT,CASSEALQQGPSPLHF
many,TRBV20-1,.,TRBJ2-7,TGCAGTGTGAGGGAACTTTACCCCGAGCAGTACTTC,CSVRELYPEQYF
few,TRBV12-3/TRBV12-4,.,TRBJ2-7,TGTGCCAGCAGTTCCCTCCGGGGGAACTACGAGCAGTACTTC,CASSSLRGNYEQYF
few,TRBV6-1,.,TRBJ2-6,TGTGCCAGCAGAAAACCACTAAGCTCTGGGGCCAACGTCCTGACTTTC,CASRKPLSSGANVLTF
.,TRBV6-2/TRBV6-3,TRBD2,TRBJ2-7,TGTGCCAGCAGCCAACCACCTAGCGGGAGTGTGGGTGAGCAGTACTTC,CASSQPPSGSVGEQYF
many,TRBV7-8,.,TRBJ1-5,TGTGCCAGCAGCTTAGCGATGGCAGGTCCACATCAGCCCCAGCATTTT,CASSLAMAGPHQPQHF
.,TRBV20-1,.,TRBJ2-7,TGCAGTGGGAGGGAATACCCTACACCTTTCAACGAGCAGTACTTC,CSGREYPTPFNEQYF
.,TRBV27,TRBD1,TRBJ2-7,TGTGCCAGCAGTTACACCGGACAGGTGTCCTACGAGCAGTACTTC,CASSYTGQVSYEQYF
many,TRBV6-2/TRBV6-3,.,TRBJ2-5,TGTGCCAGCAGTTCTAGCTTGGAGACCCAGTACTTC,CASSSSLETQYF
few,TRBV6-2/TRBV6-3,TRBD1,TRBJ2-2,TGTGCCAGCAGTTCGACAGGGGTCACCGGGGAGCTGTTTTTT,CASSSTGVTGELFF
.,TRBV20-1,TRBD2,TRBJ2-7,TGCAGTGCCCAACTAGCGGGAGGGAACTACGAGCAGTACTTC,CSAQLAGGNYEQYF
few,TRBV15,.,TRBJ2-1,TGTGCCACCAGCAGACTCCTACCCCCGGCGCTAGCGTACTACAATGAGCAGTTCTTC,CATSRLLPPALAYYNEQFF
many,TRBV6-1,TRBD1,TRBJ1-4,TGTGCCAGCAGCCACAGGGGATCGGTAACTAATGAAAAACTGTTTTTT,CASSHRGSVTNEKLFF
many,TRBV18,.,TRBJ2-5,TGTGCCAGCTCACCCGGGCTATCCCTCAACTTC,CASSPGLSLNF
once,TRBV2,TRBD2,TRBJ2-5,TGTGCCAGCAGTGAGGCTAGCGGGAGATCGGCGGAGACCCAGTACTTC,CASSEASGRSAETQYF
.,TRBV19,.,TRBJ1-2,TGTGCCAGTAGTATGAAGAGGGTAAACTATGGCTACACCTTC,CASSMKRVNYGYTF
many,TRBV7-9,.,TRBJ2-5,TGTGCCAGCAGCCCTTCGACAGTCCAAGAGACCCAGTACTTC,CASSPSTVQETQYF
many,TRBV12-3/TRBV12-4,.,TRBJ1-1,TGTGCCAGCAGCTTAGACGAGTACACTGAAGCTTTCTTT,CASSLDEYTEAFF
.,TRBV19,.,TRBJ2-5,TGTGCCAGTAGTATCGGTGGACAGAAACAAGAGACCCAGTACTTC,CASSIGGQKQETQYF
many,TRBV6-1,.,TRBJ1-2,TGTGCCAGCAGCCCCCAAGGCCGCGATCGGGGGGGCTACACCTTC,CASSPQGRDRGGYTF
few,TRBV7-8,.,TRBJ2-2,TGTGCCAGCAGCCCGCGGACCGGGGAGCTGTTTTTT,CASSPRTGELFF
many,TRBV27,TRBD2,TRBJ2-4,TGTGCCAGCAGCGTAGCGGGGGGGCAGAACATTCAGTACTTC,CASSVAGGQNIQYF
many,TRBV28,.,TRBJ2-5,TGTGCCAGCAGTTTTATGGGGGCGCGACAAGAGACCCAGTACTTC,CASSFMGARQETQYF
many,TRBV20-1,.,TRBJ2-7,TGCAGTGTCCCGACAGATTCCTACGAGCAGTACTTC,CSVPTDSYEQYF
.,TRBV6-5,TRBD1,TRBJ1-1,TGTGCCAGCAGGGACAGGGATGGCCTAGGGGCTTTCTTT,CASRDRDGLGAFF
.,TRBV4-1,TRBD2,TRBJ2-5,TGCGCCAGCAGCCAAGACTTTGCGGGAGTTGGAGGGACCCAGTACTTC,CASSQDFAGVGGTQYF
few,TRBV3-1,.,TRBJ1-3,TGTGCCAGCAGCCATCGGGCCACTGGAAACACCATATATTTT,CASSHRATGNTIYF
many,TRBV4-1,.,TRBJ1-2,TGCGCCAGCAGCCAAGGGGGATCGGCAGATAGCTACACCTTC,CASSQGGSADSYTF
many,TRBV28,.,TRBJ2-5,TGTGCCAGCAGCCCTCCGCTAGGAGTCCAAGAGACCCAGTACTTC,CASSPPLGVQETQYF
many,TRBV30,TRBD1,TRBJ1-2,TGTGCCTGGAGTGTGTTCACAGGGGGATTCGATGGCTACACCTTC,CAWSVFTGGFDGYTF
many,TRBV3-1,.,TRBJ2-7,TGTGCCAGCAGTACAGGGTTGGGCTTCTCCTACGAGCAGTACTTC,CASSTGLGFSYEQYF
.,TRBV29-1,.,TRBJ1-5,TGCAGCGTTGATGTGGGGGGCAATCAGCCCCAGCATTTT,CSVDVGGNQPQHF
.,TRBV6-1,.,TRBJ1-1,TGTGCCAGTATGGACGGAAGGGGATTGCCTGAAGCTTTCTTT,CASMDGRGLPEAFF
.,TRBV3-1,.,TRBJ2-7,TGTACCAGCAGCCAAGCCTACGGCTCTTACGAGCAGTACTTC,CTSSQAYGSYEQYF
few,TRBV18,TRBD1,TRBJ1-2,TGTGCCAGCTCACCATCCGGGTCTTTGGCAGGGGGCGCTAACTATGGCTACACCTTC,CASSPSGSLAGGANYGYTF
many,TRBV28,TRBD1,TRBJ1-5,TGTGCCAGCAGCCCGGGACAGGCTAGCAATCAGCCCCAGCATTTT,CASSPGQASNQPQHF
many,TRBV11-2,TRBD2,TRBJ2-7,TGTGCCAGCAGCTCGTATCGTTCGGGACTAGTAATGGGGCTCCCCTACGAGCAGTACTTC,CASSSYRSGLVMGLPYEQYF
.,TRBV12-3/TRBV12-4,TRBD1,TRBJ1-4,TGTGCCAGCAGTTTAGCGAAACAGGGGGCGGAAAAACTGTTTTTT,CASSLAKQGAEKLFF
.,TRBV7-2,.,TRBJ2-5,TGTGCCAGCAGCTTAGGCAGGGAGGTTCGGGCCCAGTACTTC,CASSLGREVRAQYF
.,TRBV15,.,TRBJ2-3,TGTGCCACCAGCAGAGAGACCAGCGGAAACACAGATACGCAGTATTTT,CATSRETSGNTDTQYF
many,TRBV28,.,TRBJ2-7,TGTGCCAGCGGCTTCCTGGGCTCCTACGAGCAGTACTTC,CASGFLGSYEQYF
many,TRBV3-1,.,TRBJ1-2,TGTGCCAGCAGTCCGGGACTCATGGTCTATGGCTACACCTTC,CASSPGLMVYGYTF